The subject of this entry is one T cell receptor beta chain. Via MiXCR, TCRdb re-called the RT-PCR reads, giving one row per CDR3 protein. The sample has hundreds of thousands of distinct CDR3 sequences; over 12% are singletons. The CDR3 consists of 14 residues. The germline V gene encodes CDR1 DFQATT and CDR2 SNEGSKA (reference sequence). The germline V and J ends were trimmed by 0 bases and 3 bases, with 11 bases remaining between them. This sequence originates from a female donor in good health, serving as a healthy control. This sequence joins TRBV20-1 and TRBJ1-1, with D possibly TRBD1 on 5 matching bases. What was sequenced was memory CD4+ T cells from blood. The CDR3 bases are TGCAGTGCTAGAGAGGGGGGGGAGGACACTGAAGCTTTCTTT. Translation: CSAREGGEDTEAFF.